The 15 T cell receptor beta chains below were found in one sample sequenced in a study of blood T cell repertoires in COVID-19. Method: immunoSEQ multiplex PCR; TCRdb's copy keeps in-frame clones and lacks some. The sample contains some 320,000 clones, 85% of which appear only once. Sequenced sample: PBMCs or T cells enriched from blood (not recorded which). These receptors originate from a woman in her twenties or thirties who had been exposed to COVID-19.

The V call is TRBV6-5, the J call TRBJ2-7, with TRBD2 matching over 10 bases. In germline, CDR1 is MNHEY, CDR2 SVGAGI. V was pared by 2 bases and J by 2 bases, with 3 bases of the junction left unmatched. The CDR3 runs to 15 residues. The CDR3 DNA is TGTGCCAGCAGTTACCCGAGCGGGGGGGCCTACGAGCAGTACTTC. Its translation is CASSYPSGGAYEQYF.

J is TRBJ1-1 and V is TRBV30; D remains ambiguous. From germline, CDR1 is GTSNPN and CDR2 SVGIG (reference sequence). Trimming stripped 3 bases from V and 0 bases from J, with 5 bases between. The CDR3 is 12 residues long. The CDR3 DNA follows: TGTGCCTGGAGGAGGTTGAACACTGAAGCTTTCTTT. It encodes CAWRRLNTEAFF.

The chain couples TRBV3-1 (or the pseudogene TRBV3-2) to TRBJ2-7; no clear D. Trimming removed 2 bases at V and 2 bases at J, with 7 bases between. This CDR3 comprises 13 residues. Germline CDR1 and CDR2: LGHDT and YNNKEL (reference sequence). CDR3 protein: CASSQQGAYEQYF. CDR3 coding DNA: TGTGCCAGCAGCCAACAAGGAGCCTACGAGCAGTACTTC.

The CDR3 DNA sequence: TGTGCCAGCAGCCCCCACGTACAGCGGTCCGGGGAAAGCTACACCTTC. Amino acids: CASSPHVQRSGESYTF. The J gene is TRBJ1-2, the V gene TRBV7-9; D call uncertain. Per germline, CDR1 SEHNR and CDR2 FQNEAQ (reference sequence). Trimming stripped 5 bases from V and 9 bases from J, with 25 bases between. The CDR3 has 16 amino acids.

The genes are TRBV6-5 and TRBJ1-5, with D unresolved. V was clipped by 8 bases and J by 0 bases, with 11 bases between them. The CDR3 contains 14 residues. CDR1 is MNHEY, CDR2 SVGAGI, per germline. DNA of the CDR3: TGTGCCAGCGGGCCCCTATATAGCAATCAGCCCCAGCATTTT. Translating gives CASGPLYSNQPQHF.

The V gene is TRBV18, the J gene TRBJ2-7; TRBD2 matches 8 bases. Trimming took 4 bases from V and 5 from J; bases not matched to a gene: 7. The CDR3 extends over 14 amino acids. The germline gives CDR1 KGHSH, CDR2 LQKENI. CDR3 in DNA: TGTGCCAGCTCACAGTCTAGCGGGTCTCACGAGCAGTACTTC. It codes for CASSQSSGSHEQYF.

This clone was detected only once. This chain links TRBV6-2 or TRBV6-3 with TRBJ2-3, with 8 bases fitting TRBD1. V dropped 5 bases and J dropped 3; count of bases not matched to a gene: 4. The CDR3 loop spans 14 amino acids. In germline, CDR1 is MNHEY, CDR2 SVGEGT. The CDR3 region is CASSPGGETDTQYF. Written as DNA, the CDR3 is TGTGCCAGCAGTCCAGGGGGCGAGACAGATACGCAGTATTTT.

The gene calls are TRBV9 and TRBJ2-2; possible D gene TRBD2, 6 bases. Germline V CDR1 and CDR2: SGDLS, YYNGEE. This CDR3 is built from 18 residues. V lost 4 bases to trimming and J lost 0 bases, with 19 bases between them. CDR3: CASSLHPLDYSNTGELFF. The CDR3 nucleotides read TGTGCCAGCAGCCTCCACCCCCTGGACTATTCGAACACCGGGGAGCTGTTTTTT.

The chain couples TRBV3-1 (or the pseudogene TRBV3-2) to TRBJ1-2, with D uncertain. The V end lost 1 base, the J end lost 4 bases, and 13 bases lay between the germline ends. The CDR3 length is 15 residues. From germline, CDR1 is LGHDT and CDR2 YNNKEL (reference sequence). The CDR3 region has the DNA TGTGCCAGCAGCCAAGGACGCAGAGGCCCCTATGGCTACACCTTC. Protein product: CASSQGRRGPYGYTF.

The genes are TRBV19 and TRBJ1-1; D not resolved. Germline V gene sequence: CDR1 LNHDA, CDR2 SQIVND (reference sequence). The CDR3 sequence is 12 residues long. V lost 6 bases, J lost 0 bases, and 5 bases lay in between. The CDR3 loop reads CASRSLNTEAFF. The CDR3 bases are TGTGCCAGTAGGTCTCTGAACACTGAAGCTTTCTTT.

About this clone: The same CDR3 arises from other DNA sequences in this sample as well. The CDR3, as DNA: TGTGCCAGCAGTTTAGAGACAGGGAACACTGAAGCTTTCTTT. It encodes CASSLETGNTEAFF. The chain employs TRBV28 and TRBJ1-1, with TRBD1 as a possible D gene (6 bases). The CDR3 spans 14 residues. CDR1 is MDHEN and CDR2 is SYDVKM in the germline V gene. Between the trimmed V and J ends, which lost 2 bases and 1 base, there was a span of 8 bases.

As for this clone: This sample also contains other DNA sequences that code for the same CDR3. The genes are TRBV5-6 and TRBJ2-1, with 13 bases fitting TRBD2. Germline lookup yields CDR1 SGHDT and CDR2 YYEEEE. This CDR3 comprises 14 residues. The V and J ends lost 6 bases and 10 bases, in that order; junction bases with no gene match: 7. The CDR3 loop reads CASTGLAGVVEQFF. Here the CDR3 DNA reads TGTGCCAGCACCGGACTAGCGGGAGTGGTCGAGCAGTTCTTC.

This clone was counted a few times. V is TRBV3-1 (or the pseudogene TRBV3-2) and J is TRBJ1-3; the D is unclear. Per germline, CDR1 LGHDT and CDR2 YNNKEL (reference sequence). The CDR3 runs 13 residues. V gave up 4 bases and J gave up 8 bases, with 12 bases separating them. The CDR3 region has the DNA TGTGCCAGCAGCCTTGACATGGGAGACACCATATATTTT. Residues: CASSLDMGDTIYF.

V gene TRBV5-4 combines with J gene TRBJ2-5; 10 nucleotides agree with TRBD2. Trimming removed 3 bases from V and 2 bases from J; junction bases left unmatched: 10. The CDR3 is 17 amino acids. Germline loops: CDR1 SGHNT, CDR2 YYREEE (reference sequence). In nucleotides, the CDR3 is TGTGCCAGCAGCTCGGGCAGTGAGCGGGGGGGACAAGAGACCCAGTACTTC. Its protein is CASSSGSERGGQETQYF.

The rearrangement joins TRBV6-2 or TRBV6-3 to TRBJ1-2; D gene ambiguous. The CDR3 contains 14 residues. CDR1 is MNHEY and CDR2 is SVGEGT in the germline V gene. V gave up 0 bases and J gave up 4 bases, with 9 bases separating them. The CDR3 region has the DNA TGTGCCAGCAGTTACTCGACGAGCGGCTATGGCTACACCTTC. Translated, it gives CASSYSTSGYGYTF.